The rows below give T cell receptor beta chains drawn from one sample of a study of OX40 agonist ivuxolimab in advanced cancers. Libraries were prepared by immunoSEQ multiplex PCR; TCRdb keeps only in-frame clonotypes and omits some of them. The repertoire holds nearly 80,000 clones, 90% seen once, with roughly 0.32% in the top ten. This specimen was CD4+ or CD8+ T cells sorted from blood, taken in a trial of the OX40 agonist ivuxolimab. The receptors come from an adult with an advanced solid tumor such as melanoma, head and neck, liver or kidney cancer. Both conserved end residues are part of each CDR3. The D gene is left open where the match is weak. A row's size may be missing; if present it is once, few, many or a size class.

clone size: NA; V gene: TRBV30; D gene: TRBD1; J gene: TRBJ1-6; CDR3 protein: CAWGRGQHNSPLHF; CDR3 DNA: TGTGCCTGGGGGAGGGGACAGCATAATTCACCCCTCCACTTT
clone size: NA; V gene: TRBV2; D gene: NA; J gene: TRBJ1-2; CDR3 protein: CASSEYAGYTF; CDR3 DNA: TGTGCCAGCAGTGAGTATGCAGGCTACACCTTC
clone size: once; V gene: TRBV7-8; D gene: NA; J gene: TRBJ2-7; CDR3 protein: CASSLDLGLRYEQYF; CDR3 DNA: TGTGCCAGCAGCTTAGACCTGGGCCTGCGGTACGAGCAGTACTTC
clone size: NA; V gene: TRBV19; D gene: TRBD1; J gene: TRBJ1-1; CDR3 protein: CASRDRGSTTEAFF; CDR3 DNA: TGTGCCAGCCGGGACAGGGGTTCGACCACTGAAGCTTTCTTT
clone size: NA; V gene: TRBV11-2; D gene: NA; J gene: TRBJ2-3; CDR3 protein: CASSPRDRLATDTQYF; CDR3 DNA: TGTGCCAGCAGCCCCCGAGACAGGCTCGCCACAGATACGCAGTATTTT
clone size: NA; V gene: TRBV30; D gene: NA; J gene: TRBJ2-7; CDR3 protein: CAWSVQYGIYEQYF; CDR3 DNA: TGTGCCTGGAGTGTACAGTACGGGATCTACGAGCAGTACTTC
clone size: NA; V gene: TRBV5-1; D gene: TRBD1; J gene: TRBJ2-1; CDR3 protein: CASSYRTSGTGEFF; CDR3 DNA: TGCGCCAGCAGCTACCGAACGTCCGGGACAGGAGAGTTCTTC
clone size: NA; V gene: TRBV6-1; D gene: TRBD1; J gene: TRBJ1-6; CDR3 protein: CASSPIDRENSPLHF; CDR3 DNA: TGTGCCAGCAGTCCGATAGACAGGGAGAATTCACCCCTCCACTTT
clone size: NA; V gene: TRBV21-1; D gene: NA; J gene: TRBJ1-4; CDR3 protein: CASTKLGATNEKLFF; CDR3 DNA: TGTGCCAGCACGAAATTGGGAGCAACTAATGAAAAACTGTTTTTT
clone size: NA; V gene: TRBV7-9; D gene: NA; J gene: TRBJ2-7; CDR3 protein: CASSLREEVYEQYF; CDR3 DNA: TGTGCCAGCAGCCTTCGGGAAGAGGTGTACGAGCAGTACTTC
clone size: NA; V gene: TRBV25-1; D gene: NA; J gene: TRBJ2-5; CDR3 protein: CASSVSGGTQYF; CDR3 DNA: TGTGCCAGCAGTGTGTCTGGGGGGACCCAGTACTTC
clone size: few; V gene: TRBV7-9; D gene: NA; J gene: TRBJ2-5; CDR3 protein: CASSPTSLLNWETQYF; CDR3 DNA: TGTGCCAGCAGCCCTACTAGCCTTCTAAACTGGGAGACCCAGTACTTC
clone size: NA; V gene: TRBV7-9; D gene: NA; J gene: TRBJ1-1; CDR3 protein: CASSWEGPLTEAFF; CDR3 DNA: TGTGCCAGCAGCTGGGAGGGGCCATTAACTGAAGCTTTCTTT
clone size: NA; V gene: TRBV11-2; D gene: NA; J gene: TRBJ1-1; CDR3 protein: CASSTHTAGMNTEAFF; CDR3 DNA: TGTGCCAGCAGCACGCACACAGCAGGGATGAACACTGAAGCTTTCTTT
clone size: NA; V gene: TRBV10-2; D gene: NA; J gene: TRBJ1-1; CDR3 protein: CASTLTGPNTEAFF; CDR3 DNA: TGCGCCAGCACCCTGACAGGCCCTAACACTGAAGCTTTCTTT
clone size: NA; V gene: TRBV11-2; D gene: NA; J gene: TRBJ1-6; CDR3 protein: CASSLDAGRSSYNSPLHF; CDR3 DNA: TGTGCCAGCAGCTTAGATGCAGGGAGAAGCTCCTATAATTCACCCCTCCACTTT
clone size: once; V gene: TRBV18; D gene: NA; J gene: TRBJ2-1; CDR3 protein: CASSPQAINEQFF; CDR3 DNA: TGTGCCAGCTCACCACAGGCCATCAATGAGCAGTTCTTC
clone size: NA; V gene: TRBV7-2; D gene: TRBD1; J gene: TRBJ2-6; CDR3 protein: CASSVEGATGANVLTF; CDR3 DNA: TGTGCCAGCAGCGTCGAGGGGGCAACTGGGGCCAACGTCCTGACTTTC
clone size: NA; V gene: TRBV19; D gene: NA; J gene: TRBJ1-4; CDR3 protein: CASSPWRGDEKLFF; CDR3 DNA: TGTGCCAGTAGCCCTTGGCGAGGGGATGAAAAACTGTTTTTT
clone size: NA; V gene: TRBV7-3; D gene: NA; J gene: TRBJ1-2; CDR3 protein: CASSIGGTNYGYTF; CDR3 DNA: TGTGCCAGCAGCATAGGGGGGACTAACTATGGCTACACCTTC
clone size: once; V gene: TRBV6-6; D gene: NA; J gene: TRBJ1-1; CDR3 protein: CASSYEQDTEAFF; CDR3 DNA: TGTGCCAGCAGTTACGAACAGGACACTGAAGCTTTCTTT
clone size: NA; V gene: TRBV7-2; D gene: TRBD2; J gene: TRBJ2-5; CDR3 protein: CASSLAPGLAGAETQYF; CDR3 DNA: TGTGCCAGCAGCTTAGCCCCGGGACTAGCGGGGGCCGAGACCCAGTACTTC
clone size: few; V gene: TRBV10-3; D gene: TRBD1; J gene: TRBJ1-6; CDR3 protein: CAIRGQAEHSPLHF; CDR3 DNA: TGTGCCATCAGGGGACAGGCTGAGCATTCACCCCTCCACTTT
clone size: NA; V gene: TRBV19; D gene: TRBD1; J gene: TRBJ1-1; CDR3 protein: CASSTYRGQGEAFF; CDR3 DNA: TGTGCCAGTAGTACCTACAGGGGGCAAGGTGAAGCTTTCTTT
clone size: NA; V gene: TRBV28; D gene: NA; J gene: TRBJ1-1; CDR3 protein: CASKFGGNTEAFF; CDR3 DNA: TGTGCCAGCAAGTTCGGGGGAAACACTGAAGCTTTCTTT
clone size: NA; V gene: TRBV27; D gene: NA; J gene: TRBJ2-7; CDR3 protein: CASSSRTTIYEQYF; CDR3 DNA: TGTGCCAGCAGTTCTCGGACTACCATCTACGAGCAGTACTTC
clone size: NA; V gene: TRBV19; D gene: TRBD1; J gene: TRBJ1-3; CDR3 protein: CASSIEGTDSGNTIYF; CDR3 DNA: TGTGCCAGTAGTATTGAAGGGACAGACTCTGGAAACACCATATATTTT
clone size: NA; V gene: TRBV7-8; D gene: TRBD1; J gene: TRBJ2-3; CDR3 protein: CASSLGGGGTDTQYF; CDR3 DNA: TGTGCCAGCAGCTTAGGAGGGGGCGGGACAGATACGCAGTATTTT
clone size: NA; V gene: TRBV6-1; D gene: NA; J gene: TRBJ2-3; CDR3 protein: CASSESPGEFTDTQYF; CDR3 DNA: TGTGCCAGCAGTGAGTCCCCAGGGGAGTTCACAGATACGCAGTATTTT
clone size: NA; V gene: TRBV7-9; D gene: TRBD2; J gene: TRBJ2-5; CDR3 protein: CASSLTSGGETQYF; CDR3 DNA: TGTGCCAGCAGCTTAACTAGCGGGGGAGAGACCCAGTACTTC
clone size: NA; V gene: TRBV6-5; D gene: NA; J gene: TRBJ1-5; CDR3 protein: CASSEVGSNQPQHF; CDR3 DNA: TGTGCCAGCAGTGAAGTGGGCAGCAATCAGCCCCAGCATTTT
clone size: NA; V gene: TRBV5-1; D gene: NA; J gene: TRBJ2-1; CDR3 protein: CASSLGQITAYNEQFF; CDR3 DNA: TGCGCCAGCAGCCTAGGACAGATAACCGCCTACAATGAGCAGTTCTTC